These 26 T cell receptor beta chains share one sample of origin, sequenced in a study of blood T cell repertoires in COVID-19. Clones were read by immunoSEQ multiplex PCR, and TCRdb kept only the in-frame ones, dropping some. The repertoire holds over 100,000 clones, with 85% to 90% as singletons. The sequenced sample consisted of peripheral blood. All receptors come from a human donor with acute or convalescent COVID-19. The donor label of this sample is uncertain.

The chain employs TRBV5-1 and TRBJ2-5; maybe TRBD2 (6 bases). V lost 4 bases and J 0 bases, leaving 16 bases between the germline ends. The germline CDR1 and CDR2 sequences are SGHRS and YFSETQ. The CDR3 sequence is 16 residues long. CDR3 nucleotide sequence: TGCGCCAGCAGCCGGAGGGCGGGATCGTACCAAGAGACCCAGTACTTC. Its translation: CASSRRAGSYQETQYF.

The V gene is TRBV5-1, the J gene TRBJ1-1, with D uncertain. This CDR3 comprises 13 residues. Trimming took 0 bases from V and 6 from J, leaving 9 bases between them. CDR1 is SGHRS and CDR2 is YFSETQ in the germline V gene. Written as DNA, the CDR3 is TGCGCCAGCAGCTTGGTTGGGGAGGCTGAAGCTTTCTTT. Translated, it gives CASSLVGEAEAFF.

This clone has just a few counts. The chain uses TRBV12-3 or TRBV12-4 and TRBJ1-1; tentative D call: TRBD1 (6 bases). With 5 bases removed from V and 7 bases from J, the gap between germline ends came to 11 bases. The CDR3 covers 12 residues. The CDR3: CASSVTGFEAFF. The CDR3 nucleotides are TGTGCCAGCAGTGTGACAGGCTTTGAAGCTTTCTTT.

Written as DNA, the CDR3 is TGTGCCAGCAGTTTATCAGGGGGGCCCCTTAATGAAAAACTGTTTTTT. Protein: CASSLSGGPLNEKLFF. V is TRBV28 and J is TRBJ1-4; 7 bases are a match to TRBD1. This CDR3 has 16 residues. CDR1 MDHEN and CDR2 SYDVKM come from the germline V gene. J lost 4 bases, V lost 1 base, and 6 bases had no gene match.

The rearrangement uses TRBV19 and TRBJ1-2, with D perhaps matching TRBD1 (5 bases). This CDR3 is built from 14 residues. V lost 4 bases and J 1 base, leaving 10 bases between the germline ends. Germline lookup yields CDR1 LNHDA and CDR2 SQIVND (reference sequence). In DNA form, the CDR3 reads TGTGCCAGTAGTACTGACAGTCTTAACTATGGCTACACCTTC. Amino acid sequence: CASSTDSLNYGYTF. Full variable domain (missing parts from reference TRBV19 and TRBJ1-2): DGGITQSPKYLFRKEGQNVTLSCEQNLNHDAMYWYRQDPGQGLRLIYYSQIVNDFQKGDIAEGYSVSREKKESFPLTVTSAQKNPTAFYLCASSTDSLNYGYTFGSGTRLTVV.

This clone showed up just once. The genes are TRBV5-4 and TRBJ1-1; 7 positions agree with TRBD1. The length of the CDR3 is 18 residues. With V trimmed by 4 bases and J by 1 base, 16 bases remained unmatched. Looked up from germline, CDR1 is SGHNT and CDR2 is YYREEE (reference sequence). This CDR3 reads CASSDRTGRLPQNTEAFF. The CDR3 coding sequence is TGTGCCAGCAGCGACAGGACAGGTCGCCTACCCCAGAACACTGAAGCTTTCTTT.

The V gene is TRBV18, the J gene TRBJ2-7; TRBD1 matches at 11 bases. Per germline, CDR1 KGHSH and CDR2 LQKENI. The CDR3 contains 15 residues. V trimming: 6 bases; J trimming: 4 bases; junction bases outside the gene matches: 8. The CDR3 reads CASSIGTGGPYEQYF. DNA for the CDR3: TGTGCCAGCTCCATCGGGACAGGGGGACCTTACGAGCAGTACTTC.

The chain joins TRBV7-2 to TRBJ2-3; 10 positions agree with TRBD2. Per germline, CDR1 SGHTA and CDR2 FQGNSA. V lost 4 bases and J lost 1; bases outside the gene matches: 5. The CDR3 is 16 residues long. The CDR3 spells CASSSRTSGRTDTQYF. The CDR3 region has the DNA TGTGCCAGCAGCTCCCGGACTAGCGGACGCACAGATACGCAGTATTTT.

The V and J genes are TRBV15 and TRBJ2-7; D is ambiguous. Germline CDR1 LNHNV, CDR2 YYDKDF (reference sequence). The CDR3 covers 14 residues. Trimming shortened V by 1 base and J by 5 bases, and 12 bases separated the two germline ends. The chain's CDR3 is CATSRGVVPHEQYF. CDR3 nucleotides: TGTGCCACCAGCAGAGGAGTGGTTCCCCACGAGCAGTACTTC. The whole variable domain, remainder taken from reference TRBV15 and TRBJ2-7, is DAMVIQNPRYQVTQFGKPVTLSCSQTLNHNVMYWYQQKSSQAPKLLFHYYDKDFNNEADTPDNFQSRRPNTSFCFLDIRSPGLGDTAMYLCATSRGVVPHEQYFGPGTRLTVT.

This chain links TRBV10-2 with TRBJ2-7, with 8 bases matching TRBD2. The junction had 13 bases not matched to a gene; V was cut back by 1 base and J by 2 bases. Germline V gives CDR1 WSHSY, CDR2 SAAADI. This CDR3 comprises 18 residues. The chain's CDR3 is CASSEYELGLVWPYEQYF. CDR3 nucleotide sequence: TGCGCCAGCAGTGAGTATGAATTGGGACTAGTATGGCCCTACGAGCAGTACTTC.

V is TRBV7-2 and J is TRBJ1-2; tentative D call: TRBD1 (6 bases). Germline assignment: CDR1 SGHTA and CDR2 FQGNSA. The CDR3 consists of 15 residues. Trimming stripped 4 bases from V and 8 bases from J, with 20 bases between. The CDR3 sequence: CASSSGRAGAGGYTF. The CDR3 DNA follows: TGTGCCAGCAGCTCCGGCAGGGCGGGGGCCGGCGGCTACACCTTC.

The V gene is TRBV2, the J gene TRBJ1-2; D possibly corresponds to TRBD1 (6 bases). CDR3 length: 13 residues. CDR1 is SNHLY and CDR2 is FYNNEI in the germline V gene. Trimming removed 5 bases from V and 7 bases from J, with 14 bases in between. CDR3 region: CASSPTGRSGYTF. For the CDR3, the DNA is TGTGCCAGCAGTCCCACAGGGCGGAGTGGCTACACCTTC. Full variable domain (remainder filled in from reference TRBV2 and TRBJ1-2): EPEVTQTPSHQVTQMGQEVILRCVPISNHLYFYWYRQILGQKVEFLVSFYNNEISEKSEIFDDQFSVERPDGSNFTLKIRSTKLEDSAMYFCASSPTGRSGYTFGSGTRLTVV.

This clone was detected once. The chain is built from TRBV19 and TRBJ2-6; D call uncertain. Between the trimmed V and J ends, which lost 6 bases and 0 bases, there was a span of 18 bases. The CDR3 is 18 amino acids. CDR1 and CDR2 from the germline V gene are LNHDA and SQIVND (reference sequence). CDR3 protein: CASREWSSSPSGANVLTF. The DNA for the CDR3 is TGTGCCAGTAGAGAGTGGAGCTCCTCCCCCTCTGGGGCCAACGTCCTGACTTTC.

This clone turned up a few times. The chain employs TRBV7-9 and TRBJ2-2; TRBD2 matches at 11 bases. After removal of 7 bases from V and 4 bases from J, the junction contained 8 bases not matched to a gene. The CDR3 is made up of 16 amino acids. Looked up from germline, CDR1 is SEHNR and CDR2 is FQNEAQ (reference sequence). Written as DNA, the CDR3 is TGTGCCAGCAACAGGCTAGCGGGAGGAAGCACCGGGGAGCTGTTTTTT. This codes for CASNRLAGGSTGELFF.

The J gene is TRBJ1-1, the V gene TRBV11-1, with a possible D match to TRBD1 (5 bases). This CDR3 has 13 amino acids. The V end was cut by 4 bases, the J end by 1 base, with 7 bases between. CDR1 and CDR2 (germline): SGHAT, FQDESV (reference sequence). CDR3 in DNA: TGTGCCAGCAGCTCGACAGAGAACACTGAAGCTTTCTTT. Protein: CASSSTENTEAFF.

The chain uses TRBV28 and TRBJ2-7; 7 nucleotides align to TRBD1. The CDR3 has 14 residues. The V segment lost 5 bases and the J segment 6 bases; nucleotides outside the gene matches: 10. Germline V gene data show CDR1 as MDHEN and CDR2 as SYDVKM. The CDR3 bases are TGTGCCAGCAGTCCATCATACAGGGGACGCGAGCAGTACTTC. It specifies CASSPSYRGREQYF.

The chain recombines TRBV6-6 with TRBJ1-1; D not certain. Germline CDR1 reads MNHNY; CDR2 reads SVGAGI (reference sequence). This CDR3 is 14 amino acids long. Trimming took 5 bases from V and 4 from J, leaving 14 bases between them. CDR3 sequence: CASSRSPGSTEAFF. The DNA of the CDR3 is TGTGCCAGCAGTCGATCCCCCGGGAGCACTGAAGCTTTCTTT.

This sequence joins TRBV5-5 and TRBJ2-5, with D perhaps TRBD2 (5 bases). The CDR3 is 12 residues long. Trimming stripped 1 base from V and 4 bases from J, with 5 bases between. Germline-derived CDR1 and CDR2 are SGHKS and YYEKEE (reference sequence). The CDR3 nucleotides are TGTGCCAGCAGCTTGCGGGGAGAGACCCAGTACTTC. Translation: CASSLRGETQYF.

The chain recombines TRBV19 with TRBJ2-7; TRBD1 matches at 7 bases. The CDR3 loop spans 14 amino acids. CDR1 and CDR2 from the germline V gene are LNHDA and SQIVND (reference sequence). V gave up 4 bases and J gave up 3 bases; unmatched junction bases: 6. In nucleotides, the CDR3 is TGTGCCAGTAGTAGAACCACAGGGGACTACGAGCAGTACTTC. As protein: CASSRTTGDYEQYF.

About this clone: At one of its ends the junction is not consistent with the germline gene, which may arise from a read error. V gene TRBV9 combines with J gene TRBJ1-2; 8 nucleotides line up with TRBD1. CDR3 size: 15 residues. Germline V gene sequence: CDR1 SGDLS, CDR2 YYNGEE. CDR3 protein: CASSPQATPRDRSAF. CDR3 nucleotide sequence: TGTGCCAGCAGCCCCCAAGCCACTCCACGGGACAGGTCGGCCTTC. The whole variable domain, remainder taken from reference TRBV9 and TRBJ1-2, is DSGVTQTPKHLITATGQRVTLRCSPRSGDLSVYWYQQSLDQGLQFLIQYYNGEERAKGNILERFSAQQFPDLHSELNLSSLELGDSALYFCASSPQATPRDRSAFGSGTRLTVV.

The V call is TRBV28, the J call TRBJ1-1, with 8 nucleotides matching TRBD1. CDR3 length equals 13 residues. V lost 5 bases to trimming and J lost 10 bases; unmatched junction nucleotides: 9. Germline V lookup: CDR1 MDHEN, CDR2 SYDVKM. In nucleotides, the CDR3 is TGTGCCAGCAGTCTTACAGGGGGTATGCGAGCTTTCTTT. Protein product: CASSLTGGMRAFF.

This sequence joins TRBV28 and TRBJ1-5, with 8 bases fitting TRBD1. This CDR3 is built from 15 residues. The V gene's germline CDR1 is MDHEN and CDR2 SYDVKM. V was clipped by 2 bases and J by 2 bases; unmatched bases: 2. The CDR3 protein is CASSLPGQGNQPQHF. In nucleotides, the CDR3 is TGTGCCAGCAGTTTACCGGGACAGGGCAATCAGCCCCAGCATTTT.

J is TRBJ1-3 and V is TRBV5-1, with TRBD1 as a possible D gene (6 bases). Germline assignment: CDR1 SGHRS and CDR2 YFSETQ. The CDR3 covers 16 residues. V lost 0 bases and J 3 bases, leaving 13 bases between the germline ends. The DNA of the CDR3 is TGCGCCAGCAGCTTGGACTGGGGGCGCGTTGGAAACACCATATATTTT. It is translated as CASSLDWGRVGNTIYF.

The chain employs TRBV19 and TRBJ1-4; 8 nucleotides line up with TRBD1. Germline CDR1 reads LNHDA; CDR2 reads SQIVND (reference sequence). The CDR3 has 12 residues. Here the CDR3 DNA reads TGTGCTGTGACAGGGGCTAATGAAAAACTGTTTTTT. The encoded protein is CAVTGANEKLFF.

This chain joins TRBV12-3 or TRBV12-4 and TRBJ1-4; D unresolved. The CDR3 consists of 13 residues. V was shortened by 1 base and J by 7 bases, with 7 bases between the two germline ends. CDR3 bases: TGTGCCAGCAGTTTAGGGTGGGCTGAAAAACTGTTTTTT. This translates into CASSLGWAEKLFF.

The genes are TRBV6-5 and TRBJ2-1, with 7 bases fitting TRBD1. The germline V gene encodes CDR1 MNHEY and CDR2 SVGAGI. CDR3 size: 13 residues. With 6 bases clipped from V and 6 bases from J, the junction kept 5 bases outside the gene matches. As DNA, the CDR3 is TGTGCCAGCAGCGAGACAGGGTCCAATGAGCAGTTCTTC. Protein sequence: CASSETGSNEQFF.